This is a list of T cell receptor beta chains from one sample in a study of identical twins. One entry per CDR3 protein, called by TCRdb with MiXCR from the 5' RACE reads. The sample holds around 680,000 distinct CDR3 sequences, 8.6% seen once. The same data also contributed to another study, on yellow fever vaccine responses in identical twins.

The sequenced sample was PBMCs. These receptors were taken from a woman in her late teens or twenties in good health. Each CDR3 is given with its conserved first and last residue. D genes are given only for firm matches. The size of a clone is reported for some rows only, either as once, few or many, or as a class for expanded clones.

NA | NA | TRBJ2-2 | TRBV27 | TGTGCCAGCATCAAACAGCCAAACACCGGGGAGCTGTTTTTT | CASIKQPNTGELFF
TRBD1 | NA | TRBJ1-2 | TRBV3-1 | TGTGCCAGCAGCCTAACGGGACAGCATAACTATGGCTACACCTTC | CASSLTGQHNYGYTF
TRBD2 | NA | TRBJ2-1 | TRBV4-1 | TGCGCCAGCGGGGGGACTAGCGGTTACAATGAGCAGTTCTTC | CASGGTSGYNEQFF
TRBD2 | few | TRBJ2-1 | TRBV11-2 | TGTGCCAGCAGCTTAGATCGATTAGCGGGGCCGAAATTC | CASSLDRLAGPKF
NA | few | TRBJ2-7 | TRBV6-5 | TGTGCCAGCAGTTACGACGGGCCGAGTGGCGAGCAGTACTTC | CASSYDGPSGEQYF
NA | few | TRBJ2-2 | TRBV6-1 | TGTGCCAGCGGGACAAAGAACACCGGGGAGCTGTTTTTT | CASGTKNTGELFF
TRBD2 | NA | TRBJ2-7 | TRBV30 | TGTGCCTGGGGGGGGGACTCTTCCAACTACGAGCAGTACTTC | CAWGGDSSNYEQYF
NA | NA | TRBJ2-5 | TRBV12-3/TRBV12-4 | TGTGCCTGCAGTTTACGATTGTCGGTAAATTCACCAACTCAAGAGACCCAGTACTTC | CACSLRLSVNSPTQETQYF
TRBD2 | many | TRBJ2-3 | TRBV12-3/TRBV12-4 | TGTGCCAGCAGTTTAGGCGGGGGTGGAGATACGCAGTATTTT | CASSLGGGGDTQYF
NA | many | TRBJ2-1 | TRBV14 | TGTGCCAGCAGCCATCGGGGGCCCTACAATGAGCAGTTCTTC | CASSHRGPYNEQFF
TRBD1 | NA | TRBJ2-7 | TRBV7-6 | TGTGCCAGCAGCCCCCGGGACAGGGGACCATACGAGCAGTACTTC | CASSPRDRGPYEQYF
NA | NA | TRBJ1-1 | TRBV7-8 | TGTGCCAGCAGCTTATGGTTCAACGGGGCGGACACTGAAGCTTTCTTT | CASSLWFNGADTEAFF
NA | NA | TRBJ2-5 | TRBV12-3/TRBV12-4 | TGTGCCAGCTTGGGGCTGCCGGGGGCCCAGTACTTC | CASLGLPGAQYF
NA | many | TRBJ1-5 | TRBV12-3/TRBV12-4 | TGTGCCAGCAGTCCCCAAATAGGCAATCAGCCCCAGCATTTT | CASSPQIGNQPQHF
TRBD1 | NA | TRBJ2-7 | TRBV7-6 | TGTGCCAGCAGCTTACTCCCCGTGAGGAGGACAGGGGAGGACGAGCAGTACTTC | CASSLLPVRRTGEDEQYF
NA | few | TRBJ2-3 | TRBV4-3 | TGCGCCAGCAGCCAGGGAGTAGCGGCTTCTACAAGCACAGATACGCAGTATTTT | CASSQGVAASTSTDTQYF
TRBD2 | NA | TRBJ2-3 | TRBV7-2 | TGTGCCAGCAGCTTTTTTCGCGGGAGCCCAGATACGCAGTATTTT | CASSFFRGSPDTQYF
NA | many | TRBJ2-2 | TRBV11-2 | TGTGCCAGCAGTCAGGGGCTAACTGGGGAGCTGTTTTTT | CASSQGLTGELFF
TRBD1 | NA | TRBJ2-7 | TRBV20-1 | TGCAGTGCTAGACCGGGACAGAAAAGCTACGAGCAGTACTTC | CSARPGQKSYEQYF
TRBD1 | many | TRBJ2-1 | TRBV7-9 | TGTGCCAGCAGCCCCGGGACAGGGGGCTGGGATGAGCAGTTCTTC | CASSPGTGGWDEQFF
NA | NA | TRBJ2-3 | TRBV3-1 | TGTGCCAGCAGCCGACGAGAAATACTAGGTTTGGATACGCAGTATTTT | CASSRREILGLDTQYF
NA | many | TRBJ2-4 | TRBV11-2 | TGTGCCAGCTCCGGCTACCAAGCCAAAAACATTCAGTACTTC | CASSGYQAKNIQYF
NA | few | TRBJ1-5 | TRBV11-2 | TGTGCCAGCAGCTTAGGTCCGATTCAGCCCCAGCATTTT | CASSLGPIQPQHF
NA | many | TRBJ2-3 | TRBV12-3/TRBV12-4 | TGTGCCAGCAGCCCCGACAGTAGTCGGGTCACAGATACGCAGTATTTT | CASSPDSSRVTDTQYF
NA | few | TRBJ2-3 | TRBV7-2 | TGTGCCAGCAGCTTAGGGGATTCTAAGGCAGATACGCAGTATTTT | CASSLGDSKADTQYF
TRBD1 | NA | TRBJ2-5 | TRBV7-2 | TGTGCCAGCAGCGACCGGGACAGGCTCCAAGAGACCCAGTACTTC | CASSDRDRLQETQYF
TRBD1 | many | TRBJ1-2 | TRBV5-1 | TGCGCCAGCAGCTTCGGGACAGGAAACTATGGCTACACCTTC | CASSFGTGNYGYTF
NA | many | TRBJ2-2 | TRBV5-1 | TGCGCCAGCAGCTTCGGGACGGACTCCGGGGAGCTGTTTTTT | CASSFGTDSGELFF
NA | few | TRBJ2-1 | TRBV10-3 | TGTGCCATCTGGGTATACAATGAGCAGTTCTTC | CAIWVYNEQFF
NA | few | TRBJ2-1 | TRBV7-9 | TGTGCCAGCAGCGAGGACAACTACAATGAGCAGTTCTTC | CASSEDNYNEQFF
NA | NA | TRBJ2-7 | TRBV6-6 | TGTGCCAGCAGTTGGGTCGGGACCTACGAGCAGTACTTC | CASSWVGTYEQYF
NA | NA | TRBJ2-3 | TRBV6-5 | TGTGCCAGCAGTTACTCGATGTCCAGGGTAGGGACAGATACGCAGTATTTT | CASSYSMSRVGTDTQYF
NA | few | TRBJ1-1 | TRBV27 | TGTGCCAGCACCCAAGTTCTCAGGTTTGAAGCTTTCTTT | CASTQVLRFEAFF
NA | NA | TRBJ2-3 | TRBV24-1 | TGTGCCACCAGTGATTTGAGGGCAGGGGAGGAAGATACGCAGTATTTT | CATSDLRAGEEDTQYF
NA | many | TRBJ1-1 | TRBV5-1 | TGCGCCAGCAGCTTGGAAGAATACACTGAAGCTTTCTTT | CASSLEEYTEAFF
TRBD2 | many | TRBJ2-1 | TRBV7-3 | TGTGCCAGCAGCGCGGGGGGCTCCTACAATGAGCAGTTCTTC | CASSAGGSYNEQFF
TRBD2 | many | TRBJ2-2 | TRBV4-3 | TGCGCCAGCAGCCAAGAACCGGGGGGGGACGGGGAGCTGTTTTTT | CASSQEPGGDGELFF
NA | few | TRBJ2-3 | TRBV4-3 | TGCGCCAGCAGCCAAGATGGCCAGGGGACGACAGATACGCAGTATTTT | CASSQDGQGTTDTQYF
NA | many | TRBJ1-1 | TRBV12-3/TRBV12-4 | TGTGCCAGCAGTTTTTTGGGGGCCGCTTTCTTT | CASSFLGAAFF
NA | few | TRBJ2-7 | TRBV5-5 | TGTGCCAGCAGCTTGGTCAGGCAGCCCTACGAGCAGTACTTC | CASSLVRQPYEQYF
TRBD2 | NA | TRBJ2-7 | TRBV10-3 | TGTGCCATCAGTGATAGGATAGCGGGAGGTGGGTCCTACGAGCAGTACTTC | CAISDRIAGGGSYEQYF
NA | many | TRBJ2-1 | TRBV7-2 | TGTGCCAGCAGCTTAAGTAAGCGCGGTGAGCAGTTCTTC | CASSLSKRGEQFF
NA | many | TRBJ1-4 | TRBV20-1 | TGCAGTGCTAGAGCGCCGGGACAAGACGAAAAACTGTTTTTT | CSARAPGQDEKLFF
NA | many | TRBJ1-4 | TRBV7-9 | TGTGCCAGCAGTTTTTTTCGGACCGGGGGCGAAAAACTGTTTTTT | CASSFFRTGGEKLFF
NA | NA | TRBJ2-1 | TRBV19 | TGTGCCAGTAGTCCTTACTTAGGACACAATGAGCAGTTCTTC | CASSPYLGHNEQFF
TRBD2 | NA | TRBJ2-4 | TRBV9 | TGTGCCAGCAGCTGGGGGGGATCAAACATTCAGTACTTC | CASSWGGSNIQYF
NA | NA | TRBJ2-2 | TRBV12-3/TRBV12-4 | TGTGCCAGCAGTTTTGGGGGGCGCGTCACCGGGGAGCTGTTTTTT | CASSFGGRVTGELFF
NA | many | TRBJ2-7 | TRBV12-3/TRBV12-4 | TGTGCCAGCAGTACCGGACAGTTTCCCTACGAGCAGTACTTC | CASSTGQFPYEQYF
NA | few | TRBJ2-7 | TRBV5-1 | TGCGCCAGCAGTTTAGAGGACATCTACGAGCAGTACTTC | CASSLEDIYEQYF
NA | NA | TRBJ2-5 | TRBV29-1 | TGCAGCGTTGAGGCAGGGGGAGGAACCCAGTACTTC | CSVEAGGGTQYF
NA | many | TRBJ2-5 | TRBV7-9 | TGTGCCAGCAGCTCCGGTCTAGGGGAGACCCAGTACTTC | CASSSGLGETQYF
TRBD2 | few | TRBJ2-3 | TRBV29-1 | TGCAGCGTTGAAGATAGAGTAAGGACTAGCGGGATGAGGGGAACAGATACGCAGTATTTT | CSVEDRVRTSGMRGTDTQYF
NA | NA | TRBJ1-5 | TRBV7-2 | TGTGCCAGCAGCCCAATGAATGGGGGAATTAATCAGCCCCAGCATTTT | CASSPMNGGINQPQHF
NA | few | TRBJ2-7 | TRBV12-3/TRBV12-4 | TGTGCCAGCAGTCCTCCGCTAGGCTACGAGCAGTACTTC | CASSPPLGYEQYF
TRBD2 | few | TRBJ2-4 | TRBV12-3/TRBV12-4 | TGTGCCAGCGCGCTAGCGGTAGCCAAAAACATTCAGTACTTC | CASALAVAKNIQYF
TRBD2 | few | TRBJ2-5 | TRBV4-2 | TGTGCCAGCAGCCCCCCTAACGGGAGGGCCGAAGAGACCCAGTACTTC | CASSPPNGRAEETQYF
TRBD1 | few | TRBJ1-2 | TRBV12-3/TRBV12-4 | TGTGCCAGCACTAACCGAGGGGGCGCAGGGGGCTACACCTTC | CASTNRGGAGGYTF
NA | NA | TRBJ2-7 | TRBV7-9 | TGTGCCAGCAGCCCGAGTGGGGGGGCCTTCTACGAGCAGTACTTC | CASSPSGGAFYEQYF
TRBD1 | few | TRBJ1-1 | TRBV12-3/TRBV12-4 | TGTGCCAGCAGTTTGTCCGGGACAGGGGGTCCTAGCACTGAAGCTTTCTTT | CASSLSGTGGPSTEAFF
TRBD2 | many | TRBJ2-1 | TRBV29-1 | TGCAGCGTTGACTCTAGCGGGGAGTACAATGAGCAGTTCTTC | CSVDSSGEYNEQFF